This T cell receptor (beta chain) was documented in a study of cytomegalovirus exposure and HLA in healthy donors. Study results and caveats: It was reported that the classifier diagnosed cytomegalovirus status with high specificity and sensitivity in both the original and validation cohorts.

Those who donated were healthy bone marrow donors. The study ran its PCR with 60 Vbeta and 13 Jbeta primers. Clones were sequenced by immunoSEQ multiplex PCR, and TCRdb holds only the in-frame ones, with some missing. Of some 110,000 clones in the sample, just under 75% are singletons; the top ten hold approximately 4.3%. CDR1 LNHDA and CDR2 SQIVND come from the germline V gene (reference sequence). The CDR3 contains 14 residues. Trimming removed 4 bases from V and 7 bases from J, with 14 bases in between. In regard to this clone: Its specificity is unknown.

The sequence came from a man between 60 and 75 years old in good health and CMV-seropositive. Sequencing input: PBMCs. The chain has TRBV19 and TRBJ1-5; D remains ambiguous. Here the CDR3 reads CASSTNGFGQPQHF. CDR3 DNA: TGTGCCAGTAGTACGAACGGGTTTGGCCAGCCCCAGCATTTT.